This paragraph covers one TCR beta chain sequence. Its antigen remains unidentified. Germline V gene data show CDR1 as SGHNT and CDR2 as YYREEE (reference sequence). Trimming removed 3 bases from V and 3 bases from J; junction bases left unmatched: 11. The CDR3 has 16 residues. TCRdb keeps only in-frame clones here, not all; method: immunoSEQ multiplex PCR. Among some 38,000 clones listed, approximately 90% were seen once. The sample is drawn from a study of OX40 agonist ivuxolimab in advanced cancers. Study-wide background: Partial responses were seen in three patients, one with hepatocellular carcinoma and two with cutaneous melanoma. Study-level points and caveats: Averaged across samples, CD8+ T cells carried more expanded clones than CD4+ did.

This TCR was recovered from an adult with an advanced solid tumor such as melanoma, head and neck, liver or kidney cancer. This chain links TRBV5-4 with TRBJ2-7; 8 positions agree with TRBD1. The sample consisted of CD4+ or CD8+ T cells sorted from blood, taken in a trial of the OX40 agonist ivuxolimab. DNA of the CDR3: TGTGCCAGCAGCTGGGCGGCGGGACAGGCCGTCTACGAGCAGTACTTC. This sequence encodes CASSWAAGQAVYEQYF. Combining the CDR3 with reference TRBV5-4 and TRBJ2-7 gives the whole variable domain ETGVTQSPTHLIKTRGQQVTLRCSSQSGHNTVSWYQQALGQGPQFIFQYYREEENGRGNFPPRFSGLQFPNYSSELNVNALELDDSALYLCASSWAAGQAVYEQYFGPGTRLTVT.